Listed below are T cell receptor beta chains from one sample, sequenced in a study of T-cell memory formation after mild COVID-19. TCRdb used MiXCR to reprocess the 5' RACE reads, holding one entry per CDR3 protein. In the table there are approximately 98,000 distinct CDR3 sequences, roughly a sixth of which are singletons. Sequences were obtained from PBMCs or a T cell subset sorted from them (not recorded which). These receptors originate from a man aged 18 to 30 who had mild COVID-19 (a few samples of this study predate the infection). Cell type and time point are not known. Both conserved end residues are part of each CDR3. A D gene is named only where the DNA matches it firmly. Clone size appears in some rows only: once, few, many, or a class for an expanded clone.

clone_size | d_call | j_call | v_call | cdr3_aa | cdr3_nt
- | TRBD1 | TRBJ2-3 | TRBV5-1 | CASSPRTGISDTQYF | TGCGCCAGCAGCCCCCGGACAGGGATATCAGATACGCAGTATTTT
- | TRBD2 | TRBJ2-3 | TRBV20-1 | CSARLGLAGTDTQYF | TGCAGTGCTAGACTAGGACTAGCGGGCACAGATACGCAGTATTTT
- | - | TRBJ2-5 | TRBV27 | CASASKGETQYF | TGTGCCAGCGCCTCCAAGGGGGAGACCCAGTACTTC
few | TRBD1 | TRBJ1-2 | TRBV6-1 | CATTGGSMSYTF | TGTGCCACCACAGGGGGCTCAATGAGCTACACCTTC
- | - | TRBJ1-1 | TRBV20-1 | CSAKRESTEAFF | TGCAGTGCTAAGCGGGAATCCACTGAAGCTTTCTTT
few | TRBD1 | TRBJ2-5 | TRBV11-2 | CASSLMTGIETQYF | TGTGCCAGCAGCTTAATGACAGGGATCGAGACCCAGTACTTC
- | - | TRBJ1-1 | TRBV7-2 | CASSPSIITEAFF | TGTGCCAGCAGCCCCAGTATAATCACTGAAGCTTTCTTT
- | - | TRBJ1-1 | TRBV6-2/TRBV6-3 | CASSYGGGLTEAFF | TGTGCCAGCAGTTACGGGGGGGGATTGACTGAAGCTTTCTTT
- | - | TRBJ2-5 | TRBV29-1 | CSAEQETQYF | TGCAGCGCTGAACAAGAGACCCAGTACTTC
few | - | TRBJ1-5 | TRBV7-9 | CASSAGDQPQHF | TGTGCCAGCAGCGCGGGCGATCAGCCCCAGCATTTT
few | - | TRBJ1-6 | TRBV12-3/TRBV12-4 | CASSFRPTSYNSPLHF | TGTGCCAGCAGTTTTCGGCCAACCTCCTATAATTCACCCCTCCACTTT
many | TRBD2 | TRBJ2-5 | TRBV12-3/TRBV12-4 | CASSPTSGGLAQYF | TGTGCCAGCAGTCCGACTAGCGGGGGTTTGGCCCAGTACTTC
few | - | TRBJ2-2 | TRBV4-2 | CASSHSSDPSNTGELFF | TGTGCCAGCAGCCATTCTTCAGACCCCAGTAACACCGGGGAGCTGTTTTTT
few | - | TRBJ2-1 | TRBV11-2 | CASNPGDSYNEQFF | TGTGCCAGCAATCCGGGGGACTCCTACAATGAGCAGTTCTTC
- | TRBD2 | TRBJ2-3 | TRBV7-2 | CASSLGMRGGPQYF | TGTGCCAGCAGCTTAGGGATGCGGGGGGGCCCGCAGTATTTT
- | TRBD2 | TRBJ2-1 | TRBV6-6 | CASTGTSGAYNEQFF | TGTGCCAGCACGGGGACTAGCGGGGCCTACAATGAGCAGTTCTTC
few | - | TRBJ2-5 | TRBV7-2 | CASSPRGSSQETQYF | TGTGCCAGCAGCCCCCGGGGGTCCTCGCAAGAGACCCAGTACTTC
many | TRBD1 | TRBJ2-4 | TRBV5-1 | CASSFATGENIQYF | TGCGCCAGCAGCTTCGCGACAGGGGAAAACATTCAGTACTTC
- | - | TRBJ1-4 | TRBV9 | CASSVVWEDNEKLFF | TGTGCCAGCAGCGTAGTCTGGGAGGATAATGAAAAACTGTTTTTT
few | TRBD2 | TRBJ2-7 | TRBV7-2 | CASSLAASGGDYEQYF | TGTGCCAGCAGCTTAGCCGCTAGCGGGGGGGACTACGAGCAGTACTTC
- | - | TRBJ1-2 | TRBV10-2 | CASGPDSPYGYTF | TGCGCCAGCGGACCGGACAGTCCTTATGGCTACACCTTC
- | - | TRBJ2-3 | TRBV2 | CAQAPGTDTQYF | TGTGCCCAAGCGCCTGGCACAGATACGCAGTATTTT
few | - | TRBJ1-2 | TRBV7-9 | CASSQVVDTRMNYGYTF | TGTGCCAGCAGCCAAGTAGTTGACACGCGGATGAACTATGGCTACACCTTC
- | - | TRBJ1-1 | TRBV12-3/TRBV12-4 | CASSLIFGSNTEAFF | TGTGCCAGCAGTTTGATTTTCGGGTCGAACACTGAAGCTTTCTTT
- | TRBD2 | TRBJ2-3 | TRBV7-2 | CASSSIAGRTDTQYF | TGTGCCAGCAGCTCCATAGCGGGGCGCACAGATACGCAGTATTTT
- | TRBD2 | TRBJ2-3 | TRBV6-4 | CASSASGGGTQYF | TGTGCCAGCAGTGCTAGCGGGGGGGGTACGCAGTATTTT
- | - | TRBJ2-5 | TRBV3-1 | CASSQVLDRQETQYF | TGTGCCAGCAGCCAAGTTCTGGACAGACAAGAGACCCAGTACTTC
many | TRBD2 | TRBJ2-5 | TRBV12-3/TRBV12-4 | CASSLMSGGQETQYF | TGTGCCAGCAGTTTGATGAGCGGGGGCCAAGAGACCCAGTACTTC
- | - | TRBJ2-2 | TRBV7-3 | CASSPNWNTGELFF | TGTGCCAGCAGCCCGAATTGGAACACCGGGGAGCTGTTTTTT
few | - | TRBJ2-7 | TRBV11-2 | CASNREDSYEQYF | TGTGCCAGCAACAGGGAGGACTCCTACGAGCAGTACTTC
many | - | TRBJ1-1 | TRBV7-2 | CASSLDPVMNTEAFF | TGTGCCAGCAGCTTAGACCCGGTAATGAACACTGAAGCTTTCTTT
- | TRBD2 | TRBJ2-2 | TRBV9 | CASSVLAGTKVTGELFF | TGTGCCAGCAGCGTACTAGCGGGGACCAAAGTGACCGGGGAGCTGTTTTTT
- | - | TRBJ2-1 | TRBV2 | CASSDPGDPRDYNEQFF | TGTGCCAGCAGTGACCCCGGGGATCCTAGGGATTACAATGAGCAGTTCTTC
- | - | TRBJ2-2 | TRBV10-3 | CAISESGYTGELFF | TGTGCCATCAGTGAATCAGGGTACACCGGGGAGCTGTTTTTT
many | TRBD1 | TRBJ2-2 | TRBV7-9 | CASSFGTATGELFF | TGTGCCAGCAGCTTCGGGACAGCCACCGGGGAGCTGTTTTTT
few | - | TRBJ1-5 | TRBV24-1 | CATSDFPLVRENQPQHF | TGTGCCACCAGTGATTTCCCCCTAGTACGGGAAAACCAGCCCCAGCATTTT
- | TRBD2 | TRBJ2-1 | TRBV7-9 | CASSSSEGRGGFDEQFF | TGTGCCAGCAGCTCCTCGGAGGGGCGGGGGGGCTTCGATGAGCAGTTCTTC
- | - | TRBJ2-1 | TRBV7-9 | CASSRPASGRSSYNEQFF | TGTGCCAGCAGTAGACCTGCTTCAGGGCGCAGCTCCTACAATGAGCAGTTCTTC
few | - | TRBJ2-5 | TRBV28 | CASTGLMETQYF | TGTGCCAGCACAGGGTTGATGGAGACCCAGTACTTC
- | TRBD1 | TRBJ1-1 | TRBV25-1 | CASSAGTALNTEAFF | TGTGCCAGCAGTGCGGGGACAGCCCTGAACACTGAAGCTTTCTTT
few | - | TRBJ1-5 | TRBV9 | CASINQPQHF | TGTGCCAGCATCAATCAGCCCCAGCATTTT
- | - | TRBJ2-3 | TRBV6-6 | CASSYLLVTDTQYF | TGTGCCAGCAGTTATCTTTTGGTCACAGATACGCAGTATTTT
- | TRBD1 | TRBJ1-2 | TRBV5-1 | CASSFTGDYGYTF | TGCGCCAGCAGCTTCACAGGGGACTATGGCTACACCTTC
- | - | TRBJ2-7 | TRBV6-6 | CASSYSSSQLSYEQYF | TGTGCCAGCAGTTACTCGAGTAGTCAGTTATCCTACGAGCAGTACTTC
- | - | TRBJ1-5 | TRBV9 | CASSVDIGQPQHF | TGTGCCAGCAGCGTAGATATCGGTCAGCCCCAGCATTTT
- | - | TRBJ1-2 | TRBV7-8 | CASTLGGGGGGYTF | TGTGCCAGCACCCTAGGAGGGGGTGGCGGTGGCTACACCTTC
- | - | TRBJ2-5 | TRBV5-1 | CASSRGTVETQYF | TGCGCCAGCAGCCGCGGGACGGTAGAGACCCAGTACTTC
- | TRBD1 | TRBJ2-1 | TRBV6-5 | CASSYRAWGQSYNEQFF | TGTGCCAGCAGTTACCGGGCGTGGGGACAGAGCTACAATGAGCAGTTCTTC
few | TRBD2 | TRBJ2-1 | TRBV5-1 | CASSPVGGTSDTPYNEQFF | TGCGCCAGCAGCCCCGTTGGCGGGACTAGCGACACCCCCTACAATGAGCAGTTCTTC
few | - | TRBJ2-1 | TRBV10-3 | CAISDPRGPYNEQFF | TGTGCCATCAGTGACCCCAGGGGACCCTACAATGAGCAGTTCTTC
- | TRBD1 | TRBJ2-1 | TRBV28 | CASSPGDRVKEQFF | TGTGCCAGCAGTCCGGGGGACAGGGTTAAAGAGCAGTTCTTC
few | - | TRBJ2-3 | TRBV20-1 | CSASQGGGTDTQYF | TGCAGTGCTAGCCAGGGCGGGGGCACAGATACGCAGTATTTT
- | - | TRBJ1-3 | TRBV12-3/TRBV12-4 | CASSYPGNTIYF | TGTGCCAGCAGTTACCCTGGAAACACCATATATTTT
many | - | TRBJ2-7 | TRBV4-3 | CASSLRDLSSYEQYF | TGCGCCAGCAGCCTCCGGGACTTGAGCTCCTACGAGCAGTACTTC
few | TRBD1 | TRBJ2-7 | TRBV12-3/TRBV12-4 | CASSRTPGQGVYEQYF | TGTGCCAGCAGTCGGACCCCGGGACAGGGCGTTTACGAGCAGTACTTC
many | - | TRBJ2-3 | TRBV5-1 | CASSLSTDTQYF | TGTGCCAGCAGCTTAAGCACAGATACGCAGTATTTT
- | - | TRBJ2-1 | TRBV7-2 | CASSLAKENEQFF | TGTGCCAGCAGCTTAGCTAAGGAGAATGAGCAGTTCTTC